What follows describes a single T cell receptor beta chain. The specificity of this receptor is unknown. No base qualities exist here, and no much larger clone lies one base off it. V drops 3 bases and J drops 0 bases, leaving 9 bases in between. The CDR3 starts with the cysteine, ends with the phenylalanine, and has 15 residues. Only the CDR3 DNA stays, 45 bases, in frame from base 1. CDR1 and CDR2 were assigned from the germline V gene as SGDLS and YYNGEE. The entry originates in a study of blood T cell repertoires in COVID-19 (dated by TCRdb to about 2020). Study-wide context: Samples from collaborators originated in the United States, Italy and Spain and spanned both the acute and convalescent phases of COVID-19. The material from the prospective study consisted of cDNA or gDNA derived from T cells, B-cell-depleted T cells, or PBMCs. Deeply sampled blood TCRbeta repertoires from subjects exposed to, actively infected with, or recovered from COVID-19 were included in the dataset. The repertoires were made available in a free public database intended to serve as a resource for research on the immune response to SARS-CoV-2. Samples came from the ongoing ImmuneRACE study (first 160 participants) plus 1,254 subjects from 6 global collaborators. Sample metadata almost always included a de-identified subject ID, COVID-19 status, age in years and sex. Where available, HLA class I and class II types were obtained from metadata supplied by the sample provider rather than from assay-based typing.

The immunoSEQ Assay, a bias-controlled multiplex PCR, was used to amplify TCRbeta CDR3 regions from genomic DNA. Per the original workflow: Within the assay, amplification of reference gene primers was used to estimate how many nucleated cells each sample contained. To quantify the absolute abundance of each unique TCRbeta CDR3 rearrangement, sequence reads were collapsed and filtered. For each sample, productive Simpson clonality was calculated as the square root of Simpson's diversity index across productive rearrangements. Held by TCRdb, this immuneACCESS table contains in-frame sequences only and omits some clones. Under half of the omission traces to an unresolved V gene where checked; the cause of the rest is unknown. Clone size and V and J calls were adopted from that table, with D and trimming inferred from the DNA. The sample table records under 130,000 clones; 88% of these occur just once. The ten largest clones take up about 3% of the sample.

The full study reports these points: Clinical and demographic metadata were provided uncurated, with the amount varying by source and participant.

Each collaborating institution followed its own protocols to collect whole blood in K2EDTA tubes. Collaborator samples were shipped for TCRbeta analysis as frozen whole blood, isolated PBMCs, or DNA extracted from either sample type. The chain joins TRBV9 to TRBJ2-2, with no confidently assigned D gene. The sample consisted of peripheral blood. The TCR comes from a human donor in a cohort sampled during active COVID-19. The nucleotide sequence reads as follows: TGTGCCAGCAGCGGAAGACAACCGAACACCGGGGAGCTGTTTTTT. This encodes CASSGRQPNTGELFF.